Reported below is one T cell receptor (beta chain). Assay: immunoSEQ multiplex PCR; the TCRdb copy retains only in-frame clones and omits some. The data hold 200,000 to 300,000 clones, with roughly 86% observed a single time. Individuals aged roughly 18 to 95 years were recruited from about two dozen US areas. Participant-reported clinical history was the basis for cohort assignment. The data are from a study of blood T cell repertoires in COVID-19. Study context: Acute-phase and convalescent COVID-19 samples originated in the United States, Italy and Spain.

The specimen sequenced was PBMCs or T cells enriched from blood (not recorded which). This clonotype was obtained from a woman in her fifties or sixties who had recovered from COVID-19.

The CDR3 DNA reads as TGTGCCACCAGTGATTGGAAGGAGGGCCATGGCAATGAGCAGTTCTTC. It yields the protein CATSDWKEGHGNEQFF. The chain employs TRBV24-1 and TRBJ2-1, with a possible D match to TRBD2 (6 bases). The CDR3 sequence is 16 residues long. The germline CDR1 and CDR2 sequences are KGHDR and SFDVKD. The V end was cut by 2 bases, the J end by 6 bases, with 16 bases between.